The 30 T cell receptor beta chains presented below share a single source sample, sequenced in a study of blood T cell repertoires in COVID-19. Libraries were prepared by immunoSEQ multiplex PCR; TCRdb keeps only in-frame clonotypes and omits some of them. Altogether roughly 76,000 clones are present, about 92% being singletons, with the ten largest covering 1.4% to 1.5%. Input material: peripheral blood. Receptors originate from a man aged 50 to 59 with acute or convalescent COVID-19.

The chain uses TRBV6-1 and TRBJ1-1; D call uncertain. Germline CDR1 reads MNHNS; CDR2 reads SASEGT. Deletions cut 3 bases from V and 7 bases from J, with 18 bases between. CDR3 size: 15 residues. The CDR3 coding sequence is TGTGCCAGCAGTGACCCAAGCGCGAGTGGTGGTGAAGCTTTCTTT. This sequence encodes CASSDPSASGGEAFF.

The CDR3 sequence: CASSTSGTGVYGYTF. In DNA form, the CDR3 reads TGTGCCAGCAGCACATCCGGGACAGGGGTCTATGGCTACACCTTC. The V gene is TRBV4-2, the J gene TRBJ1-2; TRBD1 agrees at 10 bases. The CDR3 contains 15 residues. The germline V gene has CDR1 LGHNA and CDR2 YNFKEQ. Trimming at V came to 5 bases and at J to 4 bases, leaving 7 bases not matched to a gene.

This chain uses TRBV7-9 with TRBJ1-2; D is ambiguous. Trimming took off 0 bases at V and 2 bases at J, with 7 bases between the two ends. Per the germline V gene, CDR1 is SEHNR and CDR2 is FQNEAQ (reference sequence). The CDR3 runs to 14 residues. For the CDR3, the DNA is TGTGCCAGCAGCTTAGCATCTAAAAACTATGGCTACACCTTC. It is translated as CASSLASKNYGYTF. The full variable domain, with the rest looked up from reference TRBV7-9 and TRBJ1-2, is DTGVSQNPRHKITKRGQNVTFRCDPISEHNRLYWYRQTLGQGPEFLTYFQNEAQLEKSRLLSDRFSAERPKGSFSTLEIQRTEQGDSAMYLCASSLASKNYGYTFGSGTRLTVV.

The V gene is TRBV18, the J gene TRBJ1-4; D unresolved. CDR3 length equals 16 residues. Germline V gene sequence: CDR1 KGHSH, CDR2 LQKENI. V lost 3 bases and J lost 0, with 11 bases in between. As DNA, the CDR3 is TGTGCCAGCTCACCGAGCATGGGCTCAACTAATGAAAAACTGTTTTTT. This translates into CASSPSMGSTNEKLFF.

This chain connects TRBV5-6 to TRBJ1-1; no firm D call. Germline lookup yields CDR1 SGHDT and CDR2 YYEEEE. The germline V and J ends were trimmed by 1 base and 3 bases, with 4 bases remaining between them. CDR3 size: 12 residues. The CDR3 coding sequence is TGTGCCAGCAGCTTGATCGACACTGAAGCTTTCTTT. Translation: CASSLIDTEAFF.

V is TRBV2 and J is TRBJ1-5, with TRBD1 as a possible D gene (6 bases). CDR1 SNHLY and CDR2 FYNNEI come from the germline V gene. V was cut by 6 bases and J by 0 bases, with 12 bases left in between. The CDR3 extends over 15 amino acids. This CDR3 reads CASRRTDNSNQPQHF. The CDR3 DNA reads as TGTGCCAGCAGACGGACAGATAATAGCAATCAGCCCCAGCATTTT. Full variable domain (rest looked up from reference TRBV2 and TRBJ1-5): EPEVTQTPSHQVTQMGQEVILRCVPISNHLYFYWYRQILGQKVEFLVSFYNNEISEKSEIFDDQFSVERPDGSNFTLKIRSTKLEDSAMYFCASRRTDNSNQPQHFGDGTRLSIL.

The chain combines TRBV10-3 with TRBJ2-1; possible D gene TRBD1, 6 bases. The CDR3 spans 15 residues. V was trimmed by 2 bases and J by 1 base, leaving 9 bases between them. Germline CDR1 is ENHRY and CDR2 is SYGVKD. The DNA of the CDR3 is TGTGCCATCAGTGAGACAGGGAGTTCCTACAATGAGCAGTTCTTC. This gives the protein CAISETGSSYNEQFF.

Worth noting for this clone: The same CDR3 arises from other DNA sequences in this sample as well. The chain recombines TRBV11-2 with TRBJ1-2, with 12 bases lining up with TRBD1. After removal of 2 bases from V and 4 bases from J, the junction contained 11 bases not matched to a gene. This CDR3 has 18 amino acids. Germline assignment: CDR1 SGHAT and CDR2 FQNNGV. The CDR3 spells CASSLRGGQGARGYGYTF. In DNA form, the CDR3 reads TGTGCCAGCAGCTTAAGGGGGGGACAGGGGGCGCGGGGCTATGGCTACACCTTC.

There are a few counts of this clone. The chain is built from TRBV21-1 and TRBJ2-7; the tabulated D call, TRBD1, remains unverified against the DNA. TRBV21-1 is assigned pseudogene status. The CDR3 runs to 14 residues. CDR3 loop: CASSKDRECYEQYV. CDR3 nucleotides: TGTGCCAGCAGCAAAGACAGGGAATGCTACGAGCAGTACGTC.

V gene TRBV9 combines with J gene TRBJ2-1; D perhaps matches TRBD2 (5 bases). Per germline, CDR1 SGDLS and CDR2 YYNGEE. The CDR3 is 15 residues long. Between the trimmed V and J ends, which lost 1 base and 1 base, there was a span of 9 bases. CDR3 residues: CASSVQVASYNEQFF. CDR3 bases: TGTGCCAGCAGCGTACAGGTAGCGTCCTACAATGAGCAGTTCTTC.

The chain joins TRBV29-1 to TRBJ2-6, with a weak D call TRBD1 (5 bases). Deletions cut 4 bases from V and 0 bases from J, with 16 bases between. The CDR3 loop spans 17 amino acids. Germline V gene lookup returns CDR1 SQVTM and CDR2 ANQGSEA. The CDR3 nucleotides are TGCAGCGTTGCCCTCAGGGATCCGAGCTCTGGGGCCAACGTCCTGACTTTC. This sequence encodes CSVALRDPSSGANVLTF.

V is TRBV27 and J is TRBJ1-1; 9 bases fit TRBD1. This CDR3 comprises 13 residues. Losses at the gene ends were 3 bases for V and 7 bases for J; bases not matched to a gene: 3. Germline V gene lookup returns CDR1 MNHEY and CDR2 SMNVEV (reference sequence). The CDR3 nucleotides are TGTGCCAGCAGTTTGGGACAGGGAGTTGAAGCTTTCTTT. Translated, it gives CASSLGQGVEAFF.

This CDR3 reads CASSQDPGRLYGYTF. DNA of the CDR3: TGCGCCAGCAGCCAAGATCCGGGTAGACTCTATGGCTACACCTTC. The genes are TRBV4-1 and TRBJ1-2; D is ambiguous. The V and J ends lost 0 bases and 4 bases respectively, with 12 bases between them. This CDR3 is 15 amino acids long. CDR1 and CDR2 (germline): MGHRA, YSYEKL.

CDR3 sequence (DNA): TGTGCCAGCAGTTCCCCCTCGACAGGTAGCACAGATACGCAGTATTTT. Translated: CASSSPSTGSTDTQYF. The chain carries TRBV27 and TRBJ2-3, with D possibly TRBD1 on 6 matching bases. The CDR3 extends over 16 amino acids. Between the trimmed V and J ends, which lost 4 bases and 0 bases, there was a span of 14 bases. CDR1 and CDR2 from the germline V gene are MNHEY and SMNVEV (reference sequence).

This clone was recorded a few times. This chain uses TRBV19 with TRBJ2-7; 9 bases agree with TRBD2. Germline assignment: CDR1 LNHDA and CDR2 SQIVND (reference sequence). The V and J ends lost 5 bases and 7 bases, in that order; junction bases with no gene match: 9. The CDR3 has 14 amino acids. As DNA, the CDR3 is TGTGCCAGTAGTCGAGCGGGGACTAGCAGAGAGCAGTACTTC. This codes for CASSRAGTSREQYF.

The chain carries TRBV2 and TRBJ1-1; 9 nucleotides line up with TRBD1. The CDR3 loop spans 13 amino acids. Germline CDR1 SNHLY, CDR2 FYNNEI. J lost 4 bases, V lost 11 bases, and 8 bases had no gene match. This CDR3 reads CADKTGGSTEAFF. Written as DNA, the CDR3 is TGTGCCGACAAGACAGGGGGAAGCACTGAAGCTTTCTTT. Full variable domain (missing parts from reference TRBV2 and TRBJ1-1): EPEVTQTPSHQVTQMGQEVILRCVPISNHLYFYWYRQILGQKVEFLVSFYNNEISEKSEIFDDQFSVERPDGSNFTLKIRSTKLEDSAMYFCADKTGGSTEAFFGQGTRLTVV.

The CDR3 coding sequence is TGTGCCAGCAGTTTAGGACAGGGGAGCGAGCAGTACGTC. It specifies CASSLGQGSEQYV. This chain joins TRBV12-3 or TRBV12-4 and TRBJ2-7; 8 bases map to TRBD1. The CDR3 extends over 13 amino acids. V was pared by 1 base and J by 6 bases, with 2 bases of the junction left unmatched.

This rearrangement joins TRBV18 to TRBJ1-2; D may be TRBD1 (6 bases). The CDR3 spans 14 residues. CDR1 is KGHSH and CDR2 is LQKENI in the germline V gene. V was trimmed by 2 bases and J by 7 bases, leaving 14 bases between them. The CDR3 sequence: CASSPEQGTGGYTF. For the CDR3, the DNA is TGTGCCAGCTCACCAGAACAGGGAACGGGTGGCTACACCTTC.

The rearrangement uses TRBV5-5 and TRBJ2-5; D might be TRBD2 (5 bases). The germline V gene encodes CDR1 SGHKS and CDR2 YYEKEE (reference sequence). The CDR3 is made up of 12 amino acids. V lost 0 bases to trimming and J lost 7 bases, with 7 bases between them. This chain's CDR3 is CASSLAAGTQYF. CDR3 DNA sequence: TGTGCCAGCAGCTTGGCCGCGGGGACCCAGTACTTC. Full variable domain (remainder filled in from reference TRBV5-5 and TRBJ2-5): DAGVTQSPTHLIKTRGQQVTLRCSPISGHKSVSWYQQVLGQGPQFIFQYYEKEERGRGNFPDRFSARQFPNYSSELNVNALLLGDSALYLCASSLAAGTQYFGPGTRLLVL.

This sequence joins TRBV10-3 and TRBJ2-4; 10 bases are shared with TRBD1. The germline V gene has CDR1 ENHRY and CDR2 SYGVKD. The CDR3 totals 16 residues. Trimming at V came to 6 bases and at J to 7 bases, leaving 12 bases not matched to a gene. This chain's CDR3 is CAISPGTGDRWNIQYF. The CDR3 DNA reads as TGTGCCATCAGCCCGGGGACAGGGGATAGATGGAACATTCAGTACTTC.

The rearrangement links TRBV28 to TRBJ2-7, with D perhaps matching TRBD1 (5 bases). V lost 2 bases and J 2 bases, leaving 10 bases between the germline ends. Germline CDR1 is MDHEN and CDR2 is SYDVKM. This CDR3 region has 14 residues. CDR3 protein: CASSLRQGAYEQYF. The CDR3 DNA is TGTGCCAGCAGTTTACGTCAGGGCGCCTACGAGCAGTACTTC.

The chain recombines TRBV27 with TRBJ1-3; D is unresolved. Deletions cut 3 bases from V and 2 bases from J, with 11 bases between. The germline V gene has CDR1 MNHEY and CDR2 SMNVEV (reference sequence). The CDR3 has 15 amino acids. The CDR3 sequence is CASSFRGAPGNTIYF. The CDR3 DNA follows: TGTGCCAGCAGTTTTCGGGGAGCTCCTGGAAACACCATATATTTT.

This sequence joins TRBV7-8 and TRBJ1-5; D is unclear. CDR1 is SGHVS and CDR2 is FQNEAQ in the germline V gene. Trimming took off 4 bases at V and 7 bases at J, with 17 bases between the two ends. CDR3 length equals 15 residues. Here the CDR3 reads CASSSLVGVGQPQHF. In DNA, the CDR3 is TGTGCCAGCAGCTCCTTAGTGGGAGTAGGGCAGCCCCAGCATTTT.

Here the CDR3 reads CASSSSASGANVLTF. CDR3 nucleotides: TGTGCCAGCAGCAGCTCAGCGTCTGGGGCCAACGTCCTGACTTTC. The chain is built from TRBV28 and TRBJ2-6; D remains ambiguous. The CDR3 has 15 residues. Deletions cut 6 bases from V and 1 base from J, with 10 bases between. CDR1 MDHEN and CDR2 SYDVKM come from the germline V gene.

This chain joins TRBV30 and TRBJ2-3; TRBD2 agrees at 13 bases. Germline CDR1 and CDR2: GTSNPN and SVGIG (reference sequence). J was trimmed by 2 bases and V by 5 bases; bases with no gene match: 4. The CDR3 runs 15 residues. DNA for the CDR3: TGTGCCTGGGCAGGACTAGCGGGGGCCACAGATACGCAGTATTTT. It translates to CAWAGLAGATDTQYF.

This clone was counted once. CDR3 nucleotide sequence: TGTGCCAGTAGTATCAGGGGGCCGGGCACTGAAGCTTTCTTT. As protein: CASSIRGPGTEAFF. The chain joins TRBV19 to TRBJ1-1; TRBD1 matches at 8 bases. Losses at the gene ends were 3 bases for V and 4 bases for J; bases not matched to a gene: 4. Germline V CDR1 and CDR2: LNHDA, SQIVND (reference sequence). The CDR3 extends over 14 amino acids.

This clone is a singleton in its sample. The chain is built from TRBV27 and TRBJ1-1; 10 nucleotides match TRBD1. CDR1 and CDR2 from the germline V gene are MNHEY and SMNVEV (reference sequence). This CDR3 spans 19 amino acids. Trimming cost V 6 bases and J 1 base; bases outside gene matches: 17. CDR3 residues: CASSLGQGKEGRKNTEAFF. In DNA, the CDR3 is TGTGCCAGCAGCCTGGGACAGGGGAAAGAAGGTCGGAAGAACACTGAAGCTTTCTTT.

The V call is TRBV7-6, the J call TRBJ1-3; no clear D. Germline V gene data show CDR1 as SGHVS and CDR2 as FNYEAQ. The CDR3 spans 15 residues. Trimming shortened V by 1 base and J by 8 bases, and 15 bases separated the two germline ends. The chain's CDR3 is CASSLGQAGSDTIYF. The CDR3 nucleotides are TGTGCCAGCAGCTTAGGGCAGGCGGGGTCGGACACCATATATTTT.

The rearrangement uses TRBV5-6 and TRBJ1-4; TRBD1 aligns across 9 bases. Germline CDR1 is SGHDT and CDR2 is YYEEEE. J was trimmed by 6 bases and V by 2 bases; bases with no gene match: 5. The CDR3 runs to 15 residues. The DNA for the CDR3 is TGTGCCAGCAGCTTACTGACAGGGGGAGATGAAAAACTGTTTTTT. This gives the protein CASSLLTGGDEKLFF.

The CDR3 loop is CASNRLAGGSGANVLTF. CDR3 bases: TGTGCCAGCAATCGACTAGCGGGGGGGTCTGGGGCCAACGTCCTGACTTTC. The rearrangement joins TRBV6-6 to TRBJ2-6, with 14 bases lining up with TRBD2. The CDR3 length is 17 residues. Trimming at V came to 7 bases and at J to 1 base, leaving 3 bases not matched to a gene. The germline V gene has CDR1 MNHNY and CDR2 SVGAGI (reference sequence).